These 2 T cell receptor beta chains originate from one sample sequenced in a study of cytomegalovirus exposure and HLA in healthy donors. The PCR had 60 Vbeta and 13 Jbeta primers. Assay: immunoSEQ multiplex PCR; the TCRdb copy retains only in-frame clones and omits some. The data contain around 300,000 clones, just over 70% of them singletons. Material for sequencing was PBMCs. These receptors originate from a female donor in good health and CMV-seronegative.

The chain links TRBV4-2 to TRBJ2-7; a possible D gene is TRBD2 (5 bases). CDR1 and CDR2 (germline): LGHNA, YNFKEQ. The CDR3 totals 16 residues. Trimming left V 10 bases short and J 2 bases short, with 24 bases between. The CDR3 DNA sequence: TGTGCCACCGGCCCCACGGCCGGGATGGACCCCTACGAGCAGTACTTC. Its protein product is CATGPTAGMDPYEQYF.

The CDR3: CASSPTRSSYNEQFF. The CDR3 nucleotides are TGTGCCAGCAGCCCGACTCGATCCTCCTACAATGAGCAGTTCTTC. The V and J genes are TRBV7-6 and TRBJ2-1; D unclear. Looked up from germline, CDR1 is SGHVS and CDR2 is FNYEAQ. The CDR3 runs 15 residues. The V end was cut by 5 bases, the J end by 0 bases, with 11 bases between.